Presented here are 15 T cell receptor beta chains from one specimen sequenced in a study of beta chain features in type 1 diabetes. Study-level findings and limits: TCRB CDR3 length was moderately but significantly reduced in all four CD4+ subsets of Type 1 diabetes patients.

These receptors' targets are unknown. Sequencing targeted expressed TCRB transcripts, as all isolated RNA had been reverse transcribed. Assay used: immunoSEQ multiplex PCR; TCRdb lists only in-frame clones, some missing. Of some 700,000 clones in the sample, 13% were seen once. The sample was naive CD4+ T cells from blood. All receptors derive from a man younger than 35 with type 1 diabetes.

V usage is TRBV11-3 and J usage is TRBJ2-1; D remains ambiguous. V was shortened by 5 bases and J by 12 bases, with 20 bases between the two germline ends. There are 14 residues in the CDR3. CDR1 and CDR2 (germline): SGHNT, YENEEA. CDR3 sequence (DNA): TGTGCCAGCAGCGTAATTGACTCCGCACCTCGGCAGTTCTTC. Protein product: CASSVIDSAPRQFF.

Only a few counts were recorded for this clone. This chain joins TRBV27 and TRBJ2-7; TRBD2 might be the D (7 bases). This CDR3 has 15 amino acids. Germline lookup yields CDR1 MNHEY and CDR2 SMNVEV (reference sequence). Between the trimmed V and J ends, which lost 3 bases and 0 bases, there was a span of 12 bases. The CDR3 DNA sequence: TGTGCCAGCAGTTTCTTCGCGGGGGCCTCCTACGAGCAGTACTTC. As protein: CASSFFAGASYEQYF.

This chain links TRBV2 with TRBJ2-3; the match to TRBD2 covers 10 bases. This CDR3 is built from 16 residues. CDR1 is SNHLY, CDR2 FYNNEI, per germline. Unmatched junction bases numbered 10, after V lost 4 bases and J lost 6 bases. CDR3 amino acids: CASSGWSGGVLDTQYF. The CDR3 DNA reads TGTGCCAGCAGTGGTTGGAGCGGGGGGGTGCTTGATACGCAGTATTTT.

This clone turned up a few times. The rearrangement uses TRBV7-9 and TRBJ2-7, with 7 nucleotides matching TRBD1. CDR1 and CDR2 from the germline V gene are SEHNR and FQNEAQ (reference sequence). V shed 5 bases and J 3 bases; nucleotides not matched to a gene: 7. The CDR3 is 14 amino acids. Here the CDR3 DNA reads TGTGCCAGCAGCCCACCCCGGACAGGCTACGAGCAGTACTTC. Protein product: CASSPPRTGYEQYF.

This clone has a handful of counts. This sequence joins TRBV19 and TRBJ2-2, with D perhaps being TRBD1 or TRBD2 (5 bases each). Deletions cut 4 bases from V and 9 bases from J, with 15 bases between. Germline CDR1 reads LNHDA; CDR2 reads SQIVND (reference sequence). The CDR3 is 14 amino acids. CDR3 protein: CASSRTGPGRELFF. The CDR3 DNA reads as TGTGCCAGTAGTAGAACGGGACCAGGCCGGGAGCTGTTTTTT.

This clone was observed a handful of times. The V gene is TRBV7-2, the J gene TRBJ1-6; TRBD1 aligns across 9 bases. V gave up 5 bases and J gave up 8 bases; unmatched junction bases: 7. Germline CDR1 is SGHTA and CDR2 is FQGNSA. The CDR3 sequence is 15 residues long. In DNA, the CDR3 is TGTGCCAGCAGCATTGCGGGACAGGGCTATTCACCCCTCCACTTT. It is translated as CASSIAGQGYSPLHF.

This clone was seen a few times. The chain combines TRBV25-1 with TRBJ1-2; D remains ambiguous. V lost 7 bases and J 4 bases, leaving 13 bases between the germline ends. Germline lookup yields CDR1 MGHDK and CDR2 SYGVNS. The CDR3 contains 13 residues. CDR3 DNA sequence: TGTGCCAGCACCCCAGCTGAGGGCTATGGCTACACCTTC. It encodes CASTPAEGYGYTF.

This clone turned up a few times. The V and J genes are TRBV30 and TRBJ1-4, with D maybe TRBD1 (5 bases). CDR1 GTSNPN and CDR2 SVGIG come from the germline V gene (reference sequence). This CDR3 has 12 residues. Deletions cut 5 bases from V and 7 bases from J, with 11 bases between. The CDR3 DNA sequence: TGTGCCTGGCAGGGAGTTGGTGAAAAACTGTTTTTT. Its translation: CAWQGVGEKLFF.

This clone was seen only a few times. The rearrangement uses TRBV7-2 and TRBJ2-3; D is possibly TRBD2 (6 bases). The germline V gene encodes CDR1 SGHTA and CDR2 FQGNSA. The CDR3 is 19 residues long. Trimming cost V 5 bases and J 5 bases, with 29 bases left between them. The CDR3 region has the DNA TGTGCCAGCAGCGACCGCGGGGCTCCCGGACTGGCTCCCGGAGATACGCAGTATTTT. Translation gives CASSDRGAPGLAPGDTQYF.

This rearrangement joins TRBV28 to TRBJ1-2, with a weak D call TRBD1 (5 bases). V dropped 2 bases and J dropped 14 bases, with 18 bases sitting between them. Germline V gene sequence: CDR1 MDHEN, CDR2 SYDVKM. The CDR3 runs to 13 residues. The CDR3 loop is CASSLSDQTGSTF. In DNA, the CDR3 is TGTGCCAGCAGTTTAAGTGATCAAACAGGAAGTACCTTC.

This clone occurred a few times. The chain is built from TRBV7-9 and TRBJ2-1; 7 bases fit TRBD2. V lost 3 bases, J lost 3 bases, and 5 bases stayed unmatched. CDR3 size: 15 residues. Per the germline V gene, CDR1 is SEHNR and CDR2 is FQNEAQ (reference sequence). The CDR3 sequence: CASSFASGNYNEQFF. The CDR3 DNA reads TGTGCCAGCAGCTTCGCTAGCGGAAACTACAATGAGCAGTTCTTC.

This rearrangement joins TRBV5-1 to TRBJ1-4, with D perhaps TRBD1 (5 bases). In germline, CDR1 is SGHRS, CDR2 YFSETQ. This CDR3 has 14 residues. V was cut by 4 bases and J by 6 bases, with 13 bases left in between. In nucleotides, the CDR3 is TGCGCCAGCAGCCCCCCAGGGACCGATGAAAAACTGTTTTTT. It codes for CASSPPGTDEKLFF.

In its sample, this clone was seen a few times. The chain uses TRBV6-4 and TRBJ2-1, with 7 bases that match TRBD1. Looked up from germline, CDR1 is MRHNA and CDR2 is SNTAGT. The CDR3 is 13 residues long. Trimming removed 3 bases from V and 10 bases from J; junction bases left unmatched: 6. Here the CDR3 reads CASSEDRVREQFF. DNA for the CDR3: TGTGCCAGCAGTGAAGACAGGGTTCGCGAGCAGTTCTTC.

In its sample, this clone was seen a few times. The chain combines TRBV19 with TRBJ1-5; a weak D match, TRBD1 (6 bases). CDR3 length: 13 residues. Germline V lookup: CDR1 LNHDA, CDR2 SQIVND (reference sequence). Trimming pared 3 bases from V and 7 bases from J, leaving 10 bases between. CDR3 coding DNA: TGTGCCAGTAGTATGAGAGGGGGGCAGCCCCAGCATTTT. Translated, it gives CASSMRGGQPQHF.

J is TRBJ2-7 and V is TRBV7-9; D is perhaps TRBD1 or TRBD2 (5 bases each). Between the trimmed V and J ends, which lost 8 bases and 6 bases, there was a span of 17 bases. CDR3 length equals 13 residues. The germline V gene encodes CDR1 SEHNR and CDR2 FQNEAQ (reference sequence). The CDR3 bases are TGTGCCAGCTCCTTGGGGGAAGCCGGCGAGCAGTACTTC. Translating it yields CASSLGEAGEQYF.